The clone carrying this T cell receptor beta chain was detected once. Its antigen is currently unknown. This record belongs to a study of shared clonotypes between healthy human individuals. Findings of the study overall: In the sorted subsets, rarefaction showed sequencing was incomplete despite large depth.

The assay used deep level. Profiled with immunoSEQ multiplex PCR; TCRdb holds only in-frame clones, not every one. The profile shows about 1.5 million clones, approximately 98% of them singletons. The V and J ends lost 1 base and 3 bases, in that order; junction bases with no gene match: 10. The germline gives CDR1 SGHRS, CDR2 YFSETQ. The length of the CDR3 is 17 residues. Sequencing was carried out using naive CD4+ T cells sorted from blood. Described subset: CD45RA+ positively selected. V is TRBV5-1 and J is TRBJ2-3, with TRBD2 matching 8 bases. This sequence was found in a man aged 25 to 40 in good health. The CDR3 DNA reads TGCGCCAGCAGCTTGCATACTAAAGCGGGAGTGACAGATACGCAGTATTTT. Amino acid sequence: CASSLHTKAGVTDTQYF.